This passage covers 30 T cell receptor beta chains from one sample sequenced in a study of T-cell memory formation after mild COVID-19 (dated by TCRdb to the early 2020s). Library construction relied on 5' RACE. The reads were generated on an Illumina NovaSeq 6000. TCRdb itself trimmed the public reads at Q25 with fastp, ran MiXCR and retained productive beta chains. Duplicate CDR3 protein sequences are folded into a single record with the most common DNA and genes. A total of fewer than 250,000 distinct CDR3 sequences appear in this sample, under 12% of them only once. The leading ten clones occupy under 3.5% of the sample. Sequenced input: PBMCs or a T cell subset sorted from them (not recorded which). All receptors derive from a young man who had mild COVID-19 (a few samples of this study predate the infection). The sample titles of this study are shuffled in the database, so cell type and time point are left out; the donor was told from shared clones.

This clonotype came up a few times. The chain recombines TRBV2 with TRBJ1-2; D is ambiguous. Germline loops: CDR1 SNHLY, CDR2 FYNNEI. V was shortened by 2 bases and J by 8 bases, with 12 bases between the two germline ends. The CDR3 consists of 13 residues. This chain's CDR3 is CASSESGGEGYTF. CDR3 in DNA: TGTGCCAGCAGTGAATCCGGCGGGGAGGGCTACACCTTC.

This clonotype has more than one count but fewer than ten. The chain is built from TRBV4-1 and TRBJ2-3; 7 nucleotides agree with TRBD1. The germline V gene has CDR1 MGHRA and CDR2 YSYEKL. Unmatched junction bases numbered 9, after V lost 1 base and J lost 5 bases. The CDR3 sequence is 16 residues long. CDR3 in DNA: TGCGCCAGCAGCCAAGGGGGACAGTTCGAGGGAGATACGCAGTATTTT. It encodes CASSQGGQFEGDTQYF.

The chain joins TRBV7-2 to TRBJ1-1, with 8 bases matching TRBD1. Germline assignment: CDR1 SGHTA and CDR2 FQGNSA. After removal of 5 bases from V and 4 bases from J, the junction contained 3 bases not matched to a gene. The CDR3 has 13 amino acids. CDR3 nucleotide sequence: TGTGCCAGCAGCGCCGACAGGGGCACTGAAGCTTTCTTT. It encodes CASSADRGTEAFF.

CDR3 sequence reads: CASSQDQGGSPLHF. The CDR3 DNA sequence: TGTGCCAGCAGCCAAGATCAGGGAGGATCACCCCTCCACTTT. This chain uses TRBV3-1 with TRBJ1-6, with a possible D match to TRBD1 (5 bases). Germline loops: CDR1 LGHDT, CDR2 YNNKEL (reference sequence). Trimming took 0 bases from V and 10 from J, leaving 10 bases between them. This CDR3 has 14 amino acids.

The rearrangement links TRBV10-3 to TRBJ1-1, with TRBD1 identical over 7 bases. J gave up 1 base and V 0 bases, and 8 bases lay outside the gene matches. CDR3 length: 17 residues. CDR1 and CDR2 from the germline V gene are ENHRY and SYGVKD. The CDR3 region is CAISESWGRGTNTEAFF. Written as DNA, the CDR3 is TGTGCCATCAGTGAGTCGTGGGGCAGGGGGACGAACACTGAAGCTTTCTTT.

This clonotype was picked up a small number of times. The rearrangement links TRBV5-6 to TRBJ2-1, with D possibly being TRBD2 (7 bases). The germline CDR1 and CDR2 sequences are SGHDT and YYEEEE. The germline V and J ends were trimmed by 7 bases and 8 bases, with 13 bases remaining between them. The CDR3 extends over 12 amino acids. CDR3 in amino acids: CASFQGRDEQFF. The CDR3 DNA follows: TGTGCCAGCTTCCAGGGGAGGGATGAGCAGTTCTTC.

The J gene is TRBJ2-7, the V gene TRBV6-2 or TRBV6-3; D is uncertain. There are 15 residues in the CDR3. The germline V and J ends were trimmed by 0 bases and 2 bases, with 11 bases remaining between them. In germline, CDR1 is MNHEY, CDR2 SVGEGT. The CDR3, as DNA: TGTGCCAGCAGTTACTCGAGCGCGGAACCCTACGAGCAGTACGTC. It encodes CASSYSSAEPYEQYV.

This clonotype occurred a few times. This sequence joins TRBV5-6 and TRBJ2-5, with TRBD1 identical over 10 bases. Germline lookup yields CDR1 SGHDT and CDR2 YYEEEE. This CDR3 is 13 amino acids long. Trimming cost V 4 bases and J 5 bases; bases outside gene matches: 2. The CDR3 spells CASSKTGGETQYF. DNA for the CDR3: TGTGCCAGCAGCAAGACAGGGGGCGAGACCCAGTACTTC.

This clonotype has a handful of counts. The rearrangement joins TRBV6-5 to TRBJ2-3; the match to TRBD1 covers 7 bases. CDR1 and CDR2 from the germline V gene are MNHEY and SVGAGI. CDR3 length: 14 residues. The V gene end was trimmed by 7 bases and the J gene end by 5 bases; junction bases not matched to a gene: 9. CDR3 in DNA: TGTGCCAGCAAGGACAGGAGGAGTCGAGATACGCAGTATTTT. Translating gives CASKDRRSRDTQYF.

V usage is TRBV5-1 and J usage is TRBJ1-2; D is unresolved. V was clipped by 2 bases and J by 4 bases, with 15 bases between them. The germline gives CDR1 SGHRS, CDR2 YFSETQ. The CDR3 spans 15 residues. CDR3 sequence (DNA): TGCGCCAGCAGCTTCTCAGGCCTACCACCCTATGGCTACACCTTC. Its translation is CASSFSGLPPYGYTF.

This clonotype was observed a handful of times. CDR3 region: CSAGGGGESGNTIYF. For the CDR3, the DNA is TGCAGTGCCGGGGGCGGGGGAGAGTCTGGAAACACCATATATTTT. V usage is TRBV20-1 and J usage is TRBJ1-3, with D perhaps TRBD1 (6 bases). The CDR3 spans 15 residues. V lost 6 bases and J 1 base, leaving 16 bases between the germline ends. Germline lookup yields CDR1 DFQATT and CDR2 SNEGSKA (reference sequence).

Many counts were recorded for this clonotype. The chain joins TRBV29-1 to TRBJ1-5, with D hard to call. Trimming took off 7 bases at V and 4 bases at J, with 11 bases between the two ends. This CDR3 comprises 12 residues. Germline V gene sequence: CDR1 SQVTM, CDR2 ANQGSEA. CDR3 in DNA: TGCAGCGCCGGCGGGGAGAATCAGCCCCAGCATTTT. It codes for CSAGGENQPQHF. Complete variable domain (other parts from reference TRBV29-1 and TRBJ1-5): SAVISQKPSRDICQRGTSLTIQCQVDSQVTMMFWYRQQPGQSLTLIATANQGSEATYESGFVIDKFPISRPNLTFSTLTVSNMSPEDSSIYLCSAGGENQPQHFGDGTRLSIL.

The chain carries TRBV12-5 and TRBJ2-2; 9 positions match TRBD1. The CDR3 covers 16 residues. V was pared by 6 bases and J by 0 bases, with 5 bases of the junction left unmatched. Looked up from germline, CDR1 is LGHNT and CDR2 is FRNRAP. The CDR3 region has the DNA TGTGCTAGTGGCCCGGGACAGGGTTCGAACACCGGGGAGCTGTTTTTT. It codes for CASGPGQGSNTGELFF.

This clonotype came up a few times. In nucleotides, the CDR3 is TGTGCCAGCAGCTGGGGCGGTGGAGGGCAAGAGACCCAGTACTTC. Protein: CASSWGGGGQETQYF. The rearrangement links TRBV7-2 to TRBJ2-5; maybe TRBD2 (6 bases). V lost 4 bases, J lost 2 bases, and 14 bases lay in between. The CDR3 is 15 residues long. Germline V gene sequence: CDR1 SGHTA, CDR2 FQGNSA.

This clonotype was seen ten or more times. This CDR3 is CASSSPPGQSSGNTIYF. The CDR3 coding sequence is TGTGCCAGCAGCTCACCGCCGGGACAGAGCTCTGGAAACACCATATATTTT. V usage is TRBV7-9 and J usage is TRBJ1-3, with TRBD1 identical over 7 bases. The ends lost 4 bases at V and 0 bases at J; junction bases unmatched: 9. Per germline, CDR1 SEHNR and CDR2 FQNEAQ (reference sequence). The CDR3 extends over 17 amino acids.

In its sample, this clonotype was seen a few times. This chain joins TRBV5-5 and TRBJ1-2; D might be TRBD1 (5 bases). CDR1 and CDR2 from the germline V gene are SGHKS and YYEKEE (reference sequence). The CDR3 is made up of 13 amino acids. Trimming pared 4 bases from V and 4 bases from J, leaving 11 bases between. For the CDR3, the DNA is TGTGCCAGCAGCGCTAGGAGGGGCTATGGCTACACCTTC. It translates to CASSARRGYGYTF.

This clonotype was counted at least ten times. CDR3 region: CASKGGLSTDTQYF. Written as DNA, the CDR3 is TGCGCCAGCAAGGGGGGGCTTAGCACAGATACGCAGTATTTT. This chain connects TRBV10-2 to TRBJ2-3, with TRBD2 as a possible D gene (7 bases). The CDR3 contains 14 residues. Deletions cut 7 bases from V and 0 bases from J, with 11 bases between. From germline, CDR1 is WSHSY and CDR2 SAAADI.

The chain uses TRBV7-9 and TRBJ2-2, with unresolved D. Between the trimmed V and J ends, which lost 1 base and 5 bases, there was a span of 11 bases. The CDR3 has 15 amino acids. In germline, CDR1 is SEHNR, CDR2 FQNEAQ (reference sequence). CDR3 region: CASSLVLGGTGELFF. The CDR3, as DNA: TGTGCCAGCAGCTTAGTGCTGGGTGGAACCGGGGAGCTGTTTTTT.

On this clonotype itself: The junction does not match germline at one end; this may be a read error. V is TRBV7-7 and J is TRBJ2-2, with a possible D match to TRBD2 (5 bases). Germline-derived CDR1 and CDR2 are SSHAT and FNYEAQ (reference sequence). The CDR3 is made up of 15 amino acids. CDR3 loop: CASSLVGGSAGELFF. CDR3 DNA sequence: TGTGCTAGCAGCTTAGTCGGAGGTAGTGCCGGGGAGCTGTTTTTT.

The chain recombines TRBV7-3 with TRBJ2-1; D is tentatively TRBD1 or TRBD2 (6 bases each). Germline CDR1 reads SGHTA; CDR2 reads FQGTGA. Trimming shortened V by 5 bases and J by 8 bases, and 16 bases separated the two germline ends. The CDR3 is made up of 14 amino acids. This chain's CDR3 is CASSRGVGGDEQFF. In DNA, the CDR3 is TGTGCCAGCAGCCGAGGGGTGGGGGGCGATGAGCAGTTCTTC.

This clonotype has ten or more counts. The chain joins TRBV11-2 to TRBJ2-3; 9 bases map to TRBD1. Losses at the gene ends were 5 bases for V and 1 base for J; bases not matched to a gene: 4. Germline values: CDR1 SGHAT, CDR2 FQNNGV. The CDR3 consists of 15 residues. The CDR3 DNA is TGTGCCAGCAGCCCCCGGACAGGGGGCACAGATACGCAGTATTTT. It translates to CASSPRTGGTDTQYF.

Only a few counts were recorded for this clonotype. V and J are TRBV6-1 and TRBJ2-2, with D possibly TRBD1 on 6 matching bases. The CDR3 runs to 14 residues. CDR1 is MNHNS, CDR2 SASEGT, per germline. V lost 11 bases, J lost 1 base, and 14 bases lay in between. Written as DNA, the CDR3 is TGTGCCTCCCACTGGACAGTGAACACCGGGGAGCTGTTTTTT. Protein sequence: CASHWTVNTGELFF.

The rearrangement joins TRBV10-1 to TRBJ2-7, with 7 bases lining up with TRBD2. The junction had 6 bases not matched to a gene; V was cut back by 2 bases and J by 5 bases. CDR3 size: 14 residues. CDR1 and CDR2 (germline): WNHNN, SYGVQD (reference sequence). CDR3 nucleotide sequence: TGCGCCAGCAGTGAGGTGGGGGGGTCGGACGAGCAGTACTTC. It codes for CASSEVGGSDEQYF.

This clonotype was found a few times. The rearrangement uses TRBV7-2 and TRBJ1-4, with 7 bases lining up with TRBD1. The V gene's germline CDR1 is SGHTA and CDR2 FQGNSA. After removal of 6 bases from V and 8 bases from J, the junction contained 6 bases not matched to a gene. There are 13 residues in the CDR3. DNA for the CDR3: TGTGCCAGCAGAGGGGGCCAGGTGGAAAAACTGTTTTTT. This translates into CASRGGQVEKLFF.

The table lists this clonotype with a few counts. This rearrangement joins TRBV5-1 to TRBJ2-5; D remains ambiguous. V lost 5 bases and J 1 base, leaving 12 bases between the germline ends. This CDR3 has 14 amino acids. CDR1 and CDR2 from the germline V gene are SGHRS and YFSETQ. The CDR3 reads CASSQNGIQETQYF. In DNA, the CDR3 is TGCGCCAGCAGTCAAAACGGAATCCAAGAGACCCAGTACTTC.

V gene TRBV7-7 combines with J gene TRBJ2-3; D possibly corresponds to TRBD1 (5 bases). The germline V gene has CDR1 SSHAT and CDR2 FNYEAQ (reference sequence). The CDR3 runs 15 residues. The V gene lost 1 base and the J gene lost 0 bases, with 8 bases spanning the gap. CDR3 nucleotides: TGTGCCAGCAGCTTAGGCGACAGTAGCACAGATACGCAGTATTTT. Translated, it gives CASSLGDSSTDTQYF.

CDR3 coding DNA: TGTGCCAGCAGTGACCGGGACCCTCAGTACTTC. Its protein is CASSDRDPQYF. The rearrangement joins TRBV28 to TRBJ2-5; D could derive from TRBD1 or TRBD2 (5 bases each). Trimming cost V 5 bases and J 11 bases, with 12 bases left between them. Germline loops: CDR1 MDHEN, CDR2 SYDVKM. The CDR3 has 11 amino acids. The full variable domain, in which reference TRBV28 and TRBJ2-5 provide the parts outside the CDR3, is DVKVTQSSRYLVKRTGEKVFLECVQDMDHENMFWYRQDPGLGLRLIYFSYDVKMKEKGDIPEGYSVSREKKERFSLILESASTNQTSMYLCASSDRDPQYFGPGTRLLVL.

This clonotype came up many times. The chain combines TRBV4-3 with TRBJ2-5; 9 nucleotides agree with TRBD2. Germline V lookup: CDR1 LGHNA, CDR2 YSLEER. V was clipped by 1 base and J by 0 bases; unmatched bases: 6. This CDR3 is 17 amino acids long. CDR3 in amino acids: CASSQGLASGDQETQYF. The CDR3 DNA is TGCGCCAGCAGCCAAGGGTTGGCTAGCGGGGACCAAGAGACCCAGTACTTC.

The chain recombines TRBV4-1 with TRBJ1-5; 10 bases map to TRBD1. The CDR3 is 15 amino acids. V lost 6 bases to trimming and J lost 8 bases; unmatched junction nucleotides: 10. Germline CDR1 is MGHRA and CDR2 is YSYEKL. CDR3 residues: CASSLGQGPVEPQHF. The CDR3 DNA sequence: TGCGCCAGCAGTTTGGGACAGGGGCCGGTGGAGCCCCAGCATTTT.

This clonotype was detected only a few times. This chain joins TRBV20-1 and TRBJ1-2; 8 nucleotides agree with TRBD1. V lost 1 base, J lost 8 bases, and 6 bases stayed unmatched. The CDR3 is 13 residues long. Germline CDR1 is DFQATT and CDR2 is SNEGSKA (reference sequence). The DNA of the CDR3 is TGCAGTGCTAGAGGAGACAGGGGAGCCGGCTACACCTTC. Its protein product is CSARGDRGAGYTF.